The 27 T cell receptor beta chains below all came from one sample that was sequenced in a study of CXCR3-negative and CXCR3-positive naive CD8 T cells. 5' RACE that incorporated UMI labels was used to prepare the TRB cDNA libraries. For each CDR3 protein, TCRdb gives one entry from its re-call of the 5' RACE reads, without DNA. This sample's table reports approximately 39,000 distinct CDR3 sequences. The sample was memory CD8+ T cells from blood. Receptors were obtained from a human donor in good health. Some clones in this sample may be carry-over from other donors' samples.

The genes are TRBV4-2 and TRBJ1-3. The germline V gene encodes CDR1 LGHNA and CDR2 YNFKEQ. The CDR3 is 15 amino acids. CDR3 in amino acids: CASSQARISGNTIYF.

The chain couples TRBV6-2 or TRBV6-3 to TRBJ2-7. The germline CDR1 and CDR2 sequences are MNHEY and SVGEGT. This CDR3 has 14 residues. The CDR3 protein is CASTVTELYYEQYF.

The chain employs TRBV7-9 and TRBJ2-7; TCRdb returns TRBD2, unconfirmable since there is no DNA. This CDR3 spans 15 amino acids. Germline lookup yields CDR1 SEHNR and CDR2 FQNEAQ (reference sequence). CDR3 loop: CASSSRDSSSYEQYF.

The chain combines TRBV19 with TRBJ2-4; the D call from TCRdb, TRBD1, cannot be confirmed without DNA. The CDR3 contains 16 residues. CDR1 and CDR2 (germline): LNHDA, SQIVND (reference sequence). CDR3 loop: CASSISSGQGGNIQYF.

The J gene is TRBJ2-7, the V gene TRBV9; TCRdb's D gene call, TRBD2, goes unchecked for lack of DNA. Per the germline V gene, CDR1 is SGDLS and CDR2 is YYNGEE. The CDR3 sequence is 16 residues long. The CDR3 loop reads CASSVGSGPLSYEQYF. The variable domain in full, completed from reference TRBV9 and TRBJ2-7, reads DSGVTQTPKHLITATGQRVTLRCSPRSGDLSVYWYQQSLDQGLQFLIQYYNGEERAKGNILERFSAQQFPDLHSELNLSSLELGDSALYFCASSVGSGPLSYEQYFGPGTRLTVT.

The rearrangement links TRBV27 to TRBJ2-3; TCRdb calls TRBD1, which cannot be checked without DNA. The V gene's germline CDR1 is MNHEY and CDR2 SMNVEV (reference sequence). This CDR3 spans 16 amino acids. The CDR3 reads CASSLSRGTRTDGQYF.

This chain links TRBV13 with TRBJ2-1; the TCRdb call, TRBD1, lacks DNA for checking. Germline V gene data show CDR1 as PRHDT and CDR2 as FYEKMQ (reference sequence). This CDR3 is 15 amino acids long. CDR3 loop: CASSSPRGGFNEQFF.

This chain connects TRBV7-8 to TRBJ1-5; lacking DNA, the TRBD1 call made by TCRdb goes unchecked. CDR3 size: 19 residues. Germline V gene sequence: CDR1 SGHVS, CDR2 FQNEAQ. The CDR3 spells CASSRHPRQGPLSNQPQHF.

The CDR3 spells CASSFRGPNTGELFF. The chain combines TRBV28 with TRBJ2-2; no DNA is available, so the TRBD1 call from TCRdb remains unchecked. The CDR3 loop spans 15 amino acids. Germline CDR1 reads MDHEN; CDR2 reads SYDVKM.

The genes are TRBV12-3 or TRBV12-4 and TRBJ1-5; no DNA is available, so the TRBD1 call from TCRdb remains unchecked. The CDR3 sequence is 14 residues long. The CDR3 sequence: CASSIGGANQPQHF.

This chain joins TRBV29-1 and TRBJ1-1. The CDR3 has 12 residues. Per germline, CDR1 SQVTM and CDR2 ANQGSEA. Here the CDR3 reads CSVLPMNTEAFF.

CDR3 region: CSASGLAGGPPGDEQFF. V is TRBV29-1 and J is TRBJ2-1; checking the TCRdb D call of TRBD2 is not possible without DNA. Germline CDR1 SQVTM, CDR2 ANQGSEA. The CDR3 covers 17 residues.

The rearrangement links TRBV5-6 to TRBJ2-1; TCRdb indicates TRBD1, and absent DNA this call remains unverified. The CDR3 is made up of 15 amino acids. Germline CDR1 SGHDT, CDR2 YYEEEE. This chain's CDR3 is CASSSFGGGGNEQFF. The full variable domain, completed using reference TRBV5-6 and TRBJ2-1, is DAGVTQSPTHLIKTRGQQVTLRCSPKSGHDTVSWYQQALGQGPQFIFQYYEEEERQRGNFPDRFSGHQFPNYSSELNVNALLLGDSALYLCASSSFGGGGNEQFFGPGTRLTVL.

The chain uses TRBV9 and TRBJ1-1; without DNA, the TCRdb call of TRBD1 cannot be checked. The CDR3 runs 14 residues. CDR1 and CDR2 from the germline V gene are SGDLS and YYNGEE. CDR3 sequence: CASSPVTNSPEAFF.

This chain joins TRBV28 and TRBJ2-7; no DNA is available, so the TRBD1 call from TCRdb remains unchecked. This CDR3 is built from 14 residues. The V gene's germline CDR1 is MDHEN and CDR2 SYDVKM. CDR3 amino acids: CASSTRTGVYEQYF.

J is TRBJ2-4 and V is TRBV28; TCRdb calls TRBD1, which cannot be checked without DNA. This CDR3 is 17 amino acids long. The germline V gene has CDR1 MDHEN and CDR2 SYDVKM. This CDR3 reads CASSPIDREDTKNIQYF.

This rearrangement joins TRBV7-3 to TRBJ1-1; the TCRdb D gene call, TRBD1, has no DNA to confirm it. The CDR3 loop spans 12 amino acids. Germline V gives CDR1 SGHTA, CDR2 FQGTGA. The CDR3 is CASSGTGGEAFF.

The rearrangement uses TRBV6-6 and TRBJ2-7; TCRdb proposes TRBD2, but this gene call is untestable without DNA. The CDR3 is 15 residues long. The germline gives CDR1 MNHNY, CDR2 SVGAGI (reference sequence). CDR3 sequence reads: CASSYVSALGYEQYF.

The genes are TRBV2 and TRBJ2-3. Per germline, CDR1 SNHLY and CDR2 FYNNEI. The CDR3 sequence is 13 residues long. This chain's CDR3 is CASSDPPFSTQYF. The full variable domain, completed using reference TRBV2 and TRBJ2-3, is EPEVTQTPSHQVTQMGQEVILRCVPISNHLYFYWYRQILGQKVEFLVSFYNNEISEKSEIFDDQFSVERPDGSNFTLKIRSTKLEDSAMYFCASSDPPFSTQYFGPGTRLTVL.

The chain links TRBV5-1 to TRBJ2-1; TCRdb calls TRBD2, which cannot be checked without DNA. The CDR3 contains 15 residues. Germline CDR1 is SGHRS and CDR2 is YFSETQ. CDR3 in amino acids: CASRAGTSSYNEQFF.

The chain recombines TRBV28 with TRBJ1-1; with no DNA, the TCRdb D assignment of TRBD1 cannot be verified. This CDR3 is 14 amino acids long. Germline loops: CDR1 MDHEN, CDR2 SYDVKM. CDR3 loop: CASRKQGFSTEAFF.

This rearrangement joins TRBV7-3 to TRBJ2-1; TCRdb proposes TRBD2, but this gene call is untestable without DNA. The CDR3 has 17 amino acids. CDR1 and CDR2 from the germline V gene are SGHTA and FQGTGA. This CDR3 reads CAGSLGGWTSEGNEQFF.

The chain employs TRBV5-4 and TRBJ2-7; lacking DNA, the TRBD2 call made by TCRdb goes unchecked. From germline, CDR1 is SGHNT and CDR2 YYREEE (reference sequence). This CDR3 spans 12 amino acids. CDR3 loop: CASSLAGHKQYF. The full variable domain, completed using reference TRBV5-4 and TRBJ2-7, is ETGVTQSPTHLIKTRGQQVTLRCSSQSGHNTVSWYQQALGQGPQFIFQYYREEENGRGNFPPRFSGLQFPNYSSELNVNALELDDSALYLCASSLAGHKQYFGPGTRLTVT.

The chain carries TRBV6-6 and TRBJ2-3; TCRdb designates TRBD2, a call that cannot be tested without DNA. The CDR3 covers 19 residues. CDR1 is MNHNY, CDR2 SVGAGI, per germline (reference sequence). The CDR3 sequence is CASRRGLAGFSSPRDTQYF.

Judged by frequency, this clonotype is medium-sized (0.01 to 0.1%). The chain employs TRBV2 and TRBJ2-3; TCRdb's D gene call, TRBD1, goes unchecked for lack of DNA. Looked up from germline, CDR1 is SNHLY and CDR2 is FYNNEI. The CDR3 loop spans 15 amino acids. The CDR3 spells CASSLAGGPTDTQYF. Looking up the rest from reference TRBV2 and TRBJ2-3 gives the full variable domain: EPEVTQTPSHQVTQMGQEVILRCVPISNHLYFYWYRQILGQKVEFLVSFYNNEISEKSEIFDDQFSVERPDGSNFTLKIRSTKLEDSAMYFCASSLAGGPTDTQYFGPGTRLTVL.

This chain links TRBV12-3 or TRBV12-4 with TRBJ2-1; lacking DNA, the TRBD1 call made by TCRdb goes unchecked. This CDR3 is built from 17 residues. The CDR3: CASSLSRDWDTYNEQFF.

The chain recombines TRBV6-5 with TRBJ1-6. CDR1 is MNHEY and CDR2 is SVGAGI in the germline V gene. The CDR3 runs 12 residues. The CDR3 loop is CATSSYNSPLHF.